This TCR beta chain was observed in a study of Graves' ophthalmopathy and Graves' hyperthyroidism. Amplification from RNA transcripts yielded the TCR beta CDR3 regions. First-round RT-PCR used HTBI primers; second-round multiplex PCR followed. One entry per CDR3 protein, called by TCRdb with MiXCR from the multiplex PCR reads. The sample gives hundreds of thousands of distinct CDR3 sequences, approximately 40% of which show up once; 44% is in the top ten. Sequencing used peripheral blood. The TCR originated in an adult man with Graves' ophthalmopathy.

The CDR3 is CASSEMGGKQHF. CDR3 sequence (DNA): TGTGCCAGCAGTGAAATGGGAGGGAAACAGCATTTT. The V gene is TRBV2, the J gene TRBJ1-5; no clear D. CDR3 length: 12 amino acids. Germline V gene lookup returns CDR1 SNHLY and CDR2 FYNNEI. The V end lost 2 bases, the J end lost 13 bases, and 12 bases lay between the germline ends.